This T cell receptor (beta chain) was sequenced for a study of shared clonotypes between healthy human individuals. Using immunoSEQ multiplex PCR, the repertoire was profiled, and TCRdb retains in-frame clones only, with some absent. The sample carries 850,000 to 1,200,000 clones, under 80% recorded once. Trimming took 2 bases from V and 6 from J, leaving 12 bases between them. Germline CDR1 reads MNHNY; CDR2 reads SVGAGI (reference sequence). The CDR3 is 14 residues long. This sequence was found in a man between 18 and 29 years old in good health. Specimen: memory CD4+ T cells sorted from blood. Specified subset: CD45RA-negative fraction. The gene calls are TRBV6-6 and TRBJ2-3, with D perhaps matching TRBD2 (7 bases). The CDR3 DNA reads as TGTGCCAGCAGTTACGGGGGGGGCGCGGATACGCAGTATTTT. It yields the protein CASSYGGGADTQYF.